The following is a T cell receptor (beta chain) sequence with its context. This clone's antigen is unknown. Per-base qualities were not stored, and no clone one base away is much larger. The record originates from a study of shared clonotypes between healthy human individuals (dated by TCRdb to the early 2020s). A note on the overall study: A couple of women and a few men aged 18 to 49 years were included in the cohort. For each donor, three plates each were used for CD4 naive and CD4 memory, two plates were used for CD8 naive, and one plate was used for CD8 memory. To estimate repertoire size and how much clonotypes are shared between individuals, the study performed deep sequencing of blood TCR repertoires from roughly five healthy adults. To increase sequencing depth and limit assay-specific biases, TCR repertoire library preparation and sequencing were carried out by different laboratories using diverse techniques. Between about 0.94 and 8.9 billion PBMCs per donor were obtained by leukapheresis.

The research as a whole found: Sampling was restricted to blood, and TCR repertoires in tissue are likely to differ from TCR repertoires in blood. Pairwise subsampling led to the expectation that sequencing depth would affect the degree of clonotype sharing among donors. Approximately 5% of naive CD4, approximately 3.7% of naive CD8, 2% to 2.5% of memory CD4, and more than 0.35% of memory CD8 clonotypes were shared across a few donors. The genetic and exposure-history diversity represented was limited by the small number of donors. Compared with non-shared clonotypes, clonotypes shared by all four sorted-subset donors had higher generation probabilities. Naive subsets generally had larger estimated clonotype richness than memory subsets did. Incomplete sequencing was indicated by rarefaction of sorted-subset datasets, despite the large sequencing depth.

Using the deep immunoSEQ assay, multiplex PCR amplified TCR CDR3 regions from genomic DNA. For each cell subset, the extracted genomic DNA was distributed evenly across all wells of several immunoSEQ 96-well plates, and each plate served as one replicate. Each replicate PCR for sorted subsets received approximately 220 ng genomic DNA, equal to roughly 30,000 T cell genomes. Purified libraries were measured with a Qubit 3.0 fluorometer, size-checked on a Bioanalyzer 2100, and measured again with the KAPA Library Quantification kit. Each immunoSEQ 96-well plate was sequenced on its own single-read 150-cycle Illumina NextSeq 550 flow cell. Under the source paper's analysis protocol: Because only junctional sequences without quality scores were contained in the immunoSEQ output, filtering matching that applied to full-length reads could not be performed. To assign V/J genes and CDR3, sequences were annotated using PyIR, a Python wrapper for IgBLAST v1.9, with IMGT germline references. Reads with weak V/J assignments (E-value above 1e-6), missing CDR3, stop codons, out-of-frame junctions, or ambiguous translated residues were removed. A V3J clonotype was defined by an identical inferred V gene, J gene, and CDR3 amino acid sequence. To compute the percentage overlap between repertoires, the number of shared unique clonotypes was divided by the size of the smaller repertoire. Repertoire richness was assessed with RTK rarefaction, the Chao1 estimator, and Recon v2.1 estimates of unobserved clonotypes. For all TCRbeta clonotypes obtained by the gDNA method from a few donors, generation probabilities were computed with OLGA. TCRdb stores this immuneACCESS table with in-frame sequences only. Part of the clones is absent; in the studies checked, under half of the shortfall reflects unresolved V genes, and no reason is known for the rest. The DNA gave D and trimming, while V, J and clone size come from that table. For this sample the table gives 2.5 million or so clones, of which roughly nine tenths were detected only once. The top ten hold around 0.14% of the sample.

The donors were healthy, HIV-negative adults with no recently reported acute infections or vaccinations. Only Caucasian adults living in Nashville, Tennessee, USA were represented among the donors. CD4+ T cells were enriched by magnetic negative selection; naive cells were then positively selected on CD45RA, and the negative fraction formed the memory subset. Blood was collected by leukapheresis, and PBMCs were isolated by Ficoll-Histopaque density gradient centrifugation and then cryopreserved in liquid nitrogen vapor phase. Analytical flow cytometry was used to check the purity and quantity of every magnetically sorted T cell population. From each sorted fraction, genomic DNA was isolated and quantified by UV absorbance on a Nanodrop 2000c. The CDR3 goes from the cysteine to the phenylalanine over 12 residues. Solely the CDR3 DNA is kept, with 36 bases framed from the first base. Sequences SGHAT (CDR1) and FQNNGV (CDR2) are obtained from the germline V gene. Between the V and J ends, shortened by 1 base and 12 bases respectively, the junction contains 10 bases.

The TCR sequence derives from a man younger than 30 in good health. The V and J genes are TRBV11-2 and TRBJ2-1; the D gene is perhaps TRBD2, on 5 matching bases. The material sequenced was naive CD4+ T cells sorted from blood. Reading the label with the study, this specimen's cell subset or site is: CD45RA+ positively selected. The DNA sequence is given as TGTGCCAGCAGCTTAGGCCGAGCGGCGCAGTTCTTC. The translation is CASSLGRAAQFF.